This passage covers 5 T cell receptor beta chains from one sample sequenced in a study of T cells after yellow fever vaccination. Using its own MiXCR run on the 5' RACE reads, TCRdb lists one record per CDR3 protein. This table has over 300,000 distinct CDR3 sequences, roughly 4.3% appearing once. Material: PBMCs, obtained 5 days after the yellow fever booster vaccination. Receptors were obtained from a man aged 18-30 years who received the YFV17D yellow fever vaccine.

The rearrangement links TRBV5-4 to TRBJ1-3, with a weak D call TRBD1 (5 bases). The length of the CDR3 is 18 residues. The germline CDR1 and CDR2 sequences are SGHNT and YYREEE (reference sequence). Deletions cut 2 bases from V and 0 bases from J, with 18 bases between. Here the CDR3 DNA reads TGTGCCAGCAGCTTTGGACGGGGGACCTCCAACTCTGGAAACACCATATATTTT. It codes for CASSFGRGTSNSGNTIYF.

This clonotype was picked up a small number of times. The chain is built from TRBV29-1 and TRBJ1-2, with a tentative D call TRBD1 (5 bases). With 5 bases removed from V and 4 bases from J, the gap between germline ends came to 20 bases. CDR1 is SQVTM, CDR2 ANQGSEA, per germline. There are 15 residues in the CDR3. CDR3 sequence (DNA): TGCAGCGTTCGAGCGACAGTGGGGCGAGCCTATGGCTACACCTTC. Translated, it gives CSVRATVGRAYGYTF.

This sequence joins TRBV28 and TRBJ2-1; the D gene is possibly TRBD2 (6 bases). V was clipped by 5 bases and J by 0 bases, with 14 bases between them. Germline CDR1 and CDR2: MDHEN and SYDVKM. This CDR3 spans 16 amino acids. DNA of the CDR3: TGTGCCAGCAGTGAGCCTCGGGGGAGCTCCTACAATGAGCAGTTCTTC. Residues: CASSEPRGSSYNEQFF.

This clonotype occurred a few times. The J gene is TRBJ2-6, the V gene TRBV5-1; no definite D call. Trimming shortened V by 0 bases and J by 2 bases, and 9 bases separated the two germline ends. The CDR3 runs to 16 residues. Germline CDR1 SGHRS, CDR2 YFSETQ. As DNA, the CDR3 is TGCGCCAGCAGCTTGGTCGCTGGGACTGGGGCCAACGTCCTGACTTTC. It yields the protein CASSLVAGTGANVLTF.

This clonotype was detected ten times or more. The rearrangement links TRBV4-1 to TRBJ1-5; 7 bases match TRBD1. V gave up 4 bases and J gave up 7 bases; unmatched junction bases: 7. Germline V gene sequence: CDR1 MGHRA, CDR2 YSYEKL. CDR3 length: 14 residues. The CDR3 DNA sequence: TGCGCCAGCAGCCGCACACAGGGGAACCAGCCCCAGCATTTT. Protein: CASSRTQGNQPQHF.